Ten or more counts support the clone carrying this T cell receptor beta chain. CDR3 length equals 13 residues. Trimming pared 11 bases from V and 3 bases from J, leaving 14 bases between. Germline values: CDR1 ENHRY, CDR2 SYGVKD. The data were taken from a study of response to subunit inactivated influenza vaccine. TCRdb processed the RT-PCR reads anew with MiXCR; each CDR3 protein has one entry. The data hold 250,000 to 350,000 distinct CDR3 sequences, with approximately 23% observed a single time. The rearrangement uses TRBV10-3 and TRBJ1-5; no definite D call. Sequencing used PBMCs from blood, obtained about 19 months after vaccination. The receptor was isolated from a man aged 45 to 70 who received an inactivated influenza vaccine. The CDR3 region has the DNA TGTGCCTCGAAAAGGGCAATCAATCAGCCCCAGCATTTT. Amino acids: CASKRAINQPQHF.